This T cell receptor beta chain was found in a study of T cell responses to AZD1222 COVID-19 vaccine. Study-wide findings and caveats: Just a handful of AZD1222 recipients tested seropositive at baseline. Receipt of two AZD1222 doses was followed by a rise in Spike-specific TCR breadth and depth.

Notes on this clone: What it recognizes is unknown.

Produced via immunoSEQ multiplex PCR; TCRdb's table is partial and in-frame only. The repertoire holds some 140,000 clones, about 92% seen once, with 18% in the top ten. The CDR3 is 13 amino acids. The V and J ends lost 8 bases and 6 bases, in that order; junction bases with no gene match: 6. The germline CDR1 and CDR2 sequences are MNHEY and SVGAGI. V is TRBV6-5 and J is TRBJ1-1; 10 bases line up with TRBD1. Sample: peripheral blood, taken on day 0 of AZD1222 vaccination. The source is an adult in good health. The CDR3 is CASSGTGAPEAFF. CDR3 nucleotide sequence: TGTGCCAGCTCCGGGACAGGGGCCCCTGAAGCTTTCTTT.